This T cell receptor (beta chain) was profiled in a study of T cell repertoires in cytomegalovirus infection. The overall study: Shared public TCR beta signatures pointed to both CMV infection and a matching HLA type.

General study findings and limits: The ex vivo response was dominated by HLA-C-restricted CMV-specific TCR beta clonotypes. Identification of carriers of CMV plus the relevant HLA was achieved through cumulative public TCR beta family frequency.

This clonotype was detected a few times. The target antigen is unknown. Germline CDR1 MNHNS, CDR2 SASEGT. The CDR3 contains 13 residues. Between the trimmed V and J ends, which lost 3 bases and 5 bases, there was a span of 10 bases. TCRdb re-analysed the reads in MiXCR, keeping a single row per CDR3 protein. The sample lists some 680,000 distinct CDR3 sequences; about 40% were seen once. The specimen was PBMCs. The TCR comes from a human donor in good health (CMV status not recorded). Some clones in this sample may be carry-over from other donors' samples. The genes are TRBV6-1 and TRBJ1-1; D is uncertain. CDR3 nucleotides: TGTGCCAGCAGTGATAACGCGGGGACTGAAGCTTTCTTT. This encodes CASSDNAGTEAFF.